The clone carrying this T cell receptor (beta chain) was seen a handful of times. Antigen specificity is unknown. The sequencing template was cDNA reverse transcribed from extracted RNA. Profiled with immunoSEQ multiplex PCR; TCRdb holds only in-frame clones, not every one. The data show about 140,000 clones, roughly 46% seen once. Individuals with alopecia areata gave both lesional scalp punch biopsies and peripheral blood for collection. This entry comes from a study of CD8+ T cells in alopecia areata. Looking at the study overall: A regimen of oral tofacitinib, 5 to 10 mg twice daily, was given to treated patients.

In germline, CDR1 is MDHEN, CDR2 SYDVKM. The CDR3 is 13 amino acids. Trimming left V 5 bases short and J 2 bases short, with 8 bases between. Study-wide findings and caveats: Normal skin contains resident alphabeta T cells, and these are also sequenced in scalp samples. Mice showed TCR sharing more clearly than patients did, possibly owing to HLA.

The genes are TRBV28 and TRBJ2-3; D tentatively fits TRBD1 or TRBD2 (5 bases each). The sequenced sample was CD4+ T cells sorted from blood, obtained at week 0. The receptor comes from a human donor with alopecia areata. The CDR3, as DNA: TGTGCCAGCAGTACGGGACCCACAGATACGCAGTATTTT. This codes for CASSTGPTDTQYF.